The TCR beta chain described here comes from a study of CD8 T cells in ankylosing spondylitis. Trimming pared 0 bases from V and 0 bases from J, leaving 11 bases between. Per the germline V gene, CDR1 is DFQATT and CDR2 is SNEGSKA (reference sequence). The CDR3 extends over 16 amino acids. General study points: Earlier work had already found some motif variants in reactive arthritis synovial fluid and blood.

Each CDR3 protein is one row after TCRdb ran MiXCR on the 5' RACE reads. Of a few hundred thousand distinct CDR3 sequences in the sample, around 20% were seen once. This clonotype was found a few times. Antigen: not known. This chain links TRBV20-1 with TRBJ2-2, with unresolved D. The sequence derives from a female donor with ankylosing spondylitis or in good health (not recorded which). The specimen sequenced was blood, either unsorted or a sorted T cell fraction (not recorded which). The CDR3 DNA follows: TGCAGTGCTAGAGATCGCCCCCTAGCGAACACCGGGGAGCTGTTTTTT. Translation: CSARDRPLANTGELFF.